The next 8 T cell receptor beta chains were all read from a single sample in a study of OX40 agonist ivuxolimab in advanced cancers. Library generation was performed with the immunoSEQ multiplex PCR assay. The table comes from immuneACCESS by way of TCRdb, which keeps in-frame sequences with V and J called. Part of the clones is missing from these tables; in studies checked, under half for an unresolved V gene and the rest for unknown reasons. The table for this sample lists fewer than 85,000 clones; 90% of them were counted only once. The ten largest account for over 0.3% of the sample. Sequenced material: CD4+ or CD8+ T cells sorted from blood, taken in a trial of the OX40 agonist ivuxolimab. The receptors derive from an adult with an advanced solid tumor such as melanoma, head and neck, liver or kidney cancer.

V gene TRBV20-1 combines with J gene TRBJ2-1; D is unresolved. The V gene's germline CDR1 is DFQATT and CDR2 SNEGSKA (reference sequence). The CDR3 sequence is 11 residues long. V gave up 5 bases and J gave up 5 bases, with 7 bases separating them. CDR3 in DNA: TGCAGTGCTTACCGGGACAATGAGCAGTTCTTC. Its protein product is CSAYRDNEQFF.

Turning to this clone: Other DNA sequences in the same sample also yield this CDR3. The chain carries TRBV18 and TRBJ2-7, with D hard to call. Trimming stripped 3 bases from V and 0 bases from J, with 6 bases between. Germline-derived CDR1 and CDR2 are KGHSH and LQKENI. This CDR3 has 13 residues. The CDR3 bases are TGTGCCAGCTCACCTCCGGGCTCCTACGAGCAGTACTTC. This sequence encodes CASSPPGSYEQYF.

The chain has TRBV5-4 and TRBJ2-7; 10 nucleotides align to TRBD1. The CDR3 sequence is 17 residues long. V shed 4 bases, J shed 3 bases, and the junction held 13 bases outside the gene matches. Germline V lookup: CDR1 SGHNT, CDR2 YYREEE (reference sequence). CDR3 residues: CASSAGLLGTGDYEQYF. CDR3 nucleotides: TGTGCCAGCAGCGCCGGCTTGCTAGGGACAGGGGACTACGAGCAGTACTTC.

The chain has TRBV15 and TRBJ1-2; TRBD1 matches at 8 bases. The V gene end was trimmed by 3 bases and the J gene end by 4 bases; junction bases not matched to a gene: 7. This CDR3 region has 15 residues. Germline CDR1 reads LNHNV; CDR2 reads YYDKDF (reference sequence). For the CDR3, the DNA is TGTGCCACCAGCAGCATCGGACAGGGATCCTATGGCTACACCTTC. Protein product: CATSSIGQGSYGYTF.

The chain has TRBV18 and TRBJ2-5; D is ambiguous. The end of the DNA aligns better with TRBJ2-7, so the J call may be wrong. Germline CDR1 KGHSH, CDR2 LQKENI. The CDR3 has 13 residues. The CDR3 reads CASSPAASYEQYF. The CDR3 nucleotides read TGTGCCAGCTCACCGGCGGCTTCCTACGAGCAGTACTTC.

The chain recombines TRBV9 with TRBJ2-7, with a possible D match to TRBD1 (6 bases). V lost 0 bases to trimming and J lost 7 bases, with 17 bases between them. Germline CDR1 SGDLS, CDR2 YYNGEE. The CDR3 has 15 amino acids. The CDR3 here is CASSVAGQPLGEQYF. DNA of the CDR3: TGTGCCAGCAGCGTAGCAGGACAGCCACTGGGGGAGCAGTACTTC.

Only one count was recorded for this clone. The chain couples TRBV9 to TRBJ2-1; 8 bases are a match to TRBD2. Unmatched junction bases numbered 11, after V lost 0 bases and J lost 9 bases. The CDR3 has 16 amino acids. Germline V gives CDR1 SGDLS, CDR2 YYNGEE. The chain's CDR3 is CASSVAGGPGGGEQFF. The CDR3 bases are TGTGCCAGCAGCGTAGCGGGGGGGCCGGGAGGAGGTGAGCAGTTCTTC.

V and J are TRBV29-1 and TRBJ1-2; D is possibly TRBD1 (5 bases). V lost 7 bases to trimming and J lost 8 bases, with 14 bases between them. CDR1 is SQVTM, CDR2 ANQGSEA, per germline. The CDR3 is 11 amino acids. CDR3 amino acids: CSGVQGEGYTF. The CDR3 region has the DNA TGCAGCGGCGTCCAGGGAGAGGGCTACACCTTC.